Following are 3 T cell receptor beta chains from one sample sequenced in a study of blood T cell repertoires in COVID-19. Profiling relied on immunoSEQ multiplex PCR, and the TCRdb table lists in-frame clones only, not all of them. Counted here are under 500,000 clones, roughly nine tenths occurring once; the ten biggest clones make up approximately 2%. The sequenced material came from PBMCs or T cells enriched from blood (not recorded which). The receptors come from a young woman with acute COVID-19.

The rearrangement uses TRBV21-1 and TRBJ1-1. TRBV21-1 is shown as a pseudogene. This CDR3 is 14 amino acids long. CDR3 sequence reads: CASSKGSGRCEAFF. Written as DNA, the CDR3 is TGTGCCAGCAGCAAAGGGTCGGGGAGGTGTGAAGCTTTCTTT.

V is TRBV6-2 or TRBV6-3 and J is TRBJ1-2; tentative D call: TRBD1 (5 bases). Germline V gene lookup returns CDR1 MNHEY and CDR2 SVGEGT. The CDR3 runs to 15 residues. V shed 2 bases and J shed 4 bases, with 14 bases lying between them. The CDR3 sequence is CASSYLGPDIYGYTF. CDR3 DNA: TGTGCCAGCAGTTACCTGGGGCCCGACATCTATGGCTACACCTTC.

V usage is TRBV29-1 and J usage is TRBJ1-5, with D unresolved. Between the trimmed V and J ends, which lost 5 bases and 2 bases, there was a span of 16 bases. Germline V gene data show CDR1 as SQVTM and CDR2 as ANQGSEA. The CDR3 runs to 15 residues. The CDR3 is CSVIGNDGGNQPQHF. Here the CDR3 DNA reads TGCAGCGTTATTGGCAACGATGGTGGCAATCAGCCCCAGCATTTT.